Each of the 3 T cell receptor beta chains below was sequenced from the same sample in a study of T cell responses to AZD1222 COVID-19 vaccine. This table comes from immunoSEQ multiplex PCR, and its TCRdb copy is limited to in-frame clones, with some not included. The repertoire has around 140,000 clones, 90% to 95% of them found once; the top ten carry more than 1.2%. This specimen consisted of peripheral blood, obtained on day 0 of AZD1222 vaccination. The receptor source for this set is an adult in good health.

This clone has just one count. The gene calls are TRBV6-5 and TRBJ2-7, with D perhaps being TRBD1 or TRBD2 (5 bases each). CDR1 and CDR2 (germline): MNHEY, SVGAGI. The CDR3 totals 13 residues. V lost 6 bases, J lost 3 bases, and 12 bases lay in between. The CDR3 is CASRRDRDYEQYF. The CDR3, as DNA: TGTGCCAGCAGAAGGGACCGAGACTACGAGCAGTACTTC.

The gene calls are TRBV12-3 or TRBV12-4 and TRBJ1-1, with D unresolved. V was pared by 3 bases and J by 6 bases, with 11 bases between. This CDR3 contains 13 residues. CDR3: CASSFQKWAEAFF. For the CDR3, the DNA is TGTGCCAGCAGTTTTCAAAAGTGGGCTGAAGCTTTCTTT.

This rearrangement joins TRBV7-9 to TRBJ2-4, with 7 bases lining up with TRBD1. The CDR3 has 15 amino acids. The V gene end was trimmed by 5 bases and the J gene end by 4 bases; junction bases not matched to a gene: 8. The germline V gene encodes CDR1 SEHNR and CDR2 FQNEAQ (reference sequence). The CDR3 nucleotides read TGTGCCAGCAGCCTCTCACAGGGGCCTAAAAACATTCAGTACTTC. This translates into CASSLSQGPKNIQYF.